The 27 T cell receptor beta chains below all came from one sample that was sequenced in a study of T cell repertoires in cytomegalovirus infection. From the reads, TCRdb called clonotypes with MiXCR, one entry per CDR3 protein. The sample lists 450,000 to 550,000 distinct CDR3 sequences; more than 15% were seen once. Sequences were obtained from CD8+ T cells from PBMCs. Receptors originate from a human donor in good health (CMV status not recorded). Some clones in this sample may be carry-over from other donors' samples.

This clonotype was counted a single time. The chain is built from TRBV9 and TRBJ1-2; possible D gene TRBD1, 6 bases. V lost 1 base, J lost 3 bases, and 25 bases lay in between. The CDR3 extends over 19 amino acids. The germline CDR1 and CDR2 sequences are SGDLS and YYNGEE. CDR3 loop: CASSVKGGASAPYDYGYTF. In DNA, the CDR3 is TGTGCCAGCAGCGTAAAGGGGGGGGCTAGTGCCCCTTATGACTATGGCTACACCTTC.

This clonotype was detected ten times or more. The chain uses TRBV18 and TRBJ2-7; D is undetermined. V lost 3 bases and J 2 bases, leaving 11 bases between the germline ends. In germline, CDR1 is KGHSH, CDR2 LQKENI. The CDR3 runs 14 residues. The chain's CDR3 is CASSPATAPYEQYF. CDR3 nucleotide sequence: TGTGCCAGCTCACCGGCGACGGCACCCTACGAGCAGTACTTC.

This rearrangement joins TRBV19 to TRBJ2-1; 9 bases align to TRBD2. CDR1 and CDR2 from the germline V gene are LNHDA and SQIVND (reference sequence). The CDR3 sequence is 16 residues long. Unmatched junction bases numbered 9, after V lost 0 bases and J lost 9 bases. The CDR3 reads CASSIEAGGLLVEQFF. The CDR3 coding sequence is TGTGCCAGTAGTATAGAAGCGGGGGGCCTGCTTGTTGAGCAGTTCTTC.

There are a few counts of this clonotype. J is TRBJ2-6 and V is TRBV5-4; a weak D match, TRBD1 (6 bases). This CDR3 is 15 amino acids long. Trimming cost V 4 bases and J 2 bases, with 10 bases left between them. Germline assignment: CDR1 SGHNT and CDR2 YYREEE (reference sequence). The CDR3: CASSRRQAGANVLTF. The CDR3 DNA follows: TGTGCCAGCAGCCGGCGACAGGCTGGGGCCAACGTCCTGACTTTC.

This clonotype was found many times. V gene TRBV23-1 combines with J gene TRBJ1-5; TRBD1 is a possible D gene (5 bases). TRBV23-1 is an open reading frame whose function is uncertain. The CDR3 spans 16 residues. The V end lost 3 bases, the J end lost 3 bases, and 15 bases lay between the germline ends. The DNA for the CDR3 is TGCGCCAGCAGTCAGGGCAGGGAAAGGGTCAATCAGCCCCAGCATTTT. It translates to CASSQGRERVNQPQHF.

The chain carries TRBV12-5 and TRBJ1-5; TRBD1 is a possible D gene (5 bases). Germline V gene sequence: CDR1 LGHNT, CDR2 FRNRAP. The CDR3 sequence is 15 residues long. The V end lost 7 bases, the J end lost 6 bases, and 19 bases lay between the germline ends. DNA of the CDR3: TGTGCTAGTGCCCGGGGGAACGGGGGAGTTCAGCCCCAGCATTTT. Amino acid sequence: CASARGNGGVQPQHF.

In regard to this clonotype: The missing conserved phenylalanine or tryptophan at the end of this CDR3 makes a read error likely. The rearrangement links TRBV25-1 to TRBJ2-1, with TRBD1 as a possible D gene (6 bases). The CDR3 has 15 residues. Germline V gene data show CDR1 as MGHDK and CDR2 as SYGVNS. Between the trimmed V and J ends, which lost 4 bases and 3 bases, there was a span of 13 bases. CDR3 sequence reads: CASSARDIGYNEQFL. In DNA, the CDR3 is TGTGCCAGCAGTGCCCGGGACATAGGCTACAATGAGCAGTTCTTA.

This clonotype was recorded at least ten times. This chain uses TRBV7-8 with TRBJ2-7; D is perhaps TRBD1 or TRBD2 (5 bases each). The CDR3 runs to 17 residues. The ends were cut back, 5 bases at V and 9 bases at J, with 29 bases in the middle. CDR1 is SGHVS and CDR2 is FQNEAQ in the germline V gene. As DNA, the CDR3 is TGTGCCAGCAGCCCGATGAGGGGACGGTCGCCGACTATCTCGCAGTACTTC. Protein product: CASSPMRGRSPTISQYF. The whole variable domain, remainder taken from reference TRBV7-8 and TRBJ2-7, is GAGVSQSPRYKVAKRGQDVALRCDPISGHVSLFWYQQALGQGPEFLTYFQNEAQLDKSGLPSDRFFAERPEGSVSTLKIQRTQQEDSAVYLCASSPMRGRSPTISQYFGPGTRLTVT.

The chain links TRBV2 to TRBJ2-7, with 7 bases lining up with TRBD2. The CDR3 is made up of 12 amino acids. Germline-derived CDR1 and CDR2 are SNHLY and FYNNEI. J lost 5 bases, V lost 3 bases, and 1 base had no gene match. The CDR3 DNA reads TGTGCCAGCAGTGAGGGAGGGGACGAGCAGTACTTC. Translation gives CASSEGGDEQYF.

There are a few counts of this clonotype. The chain employs TRBV20-1 and TRBJ2-3; 9 nucleotides line up with TRBD2. This CDR3 is built from 15 residues. V trimming: 5 bases; J trimming: 1 base; junction bases outside the gene matches: 7. Per the germline V gene, CDR1 is DFQATT and CDR2 is SNEGSKA (reference sequence). CDR3 sequence (DNA): TGCAGTGCTTCAACCTCTAGCGGGGGCACAGATACGCAGTATTTT. It encodes CSASTSSGGTDTQYF.

V is TRBV7-9 and J is TRBJ1-1, with 7 nucleotides matching TRBD1. The CDR3 contains 13 residues. Germline assignment: CDR1 SEHNR and CDR2 FQNEAQ (reference sequence). Trimming took 5 bases from V and 8 from J; bases not matched to a gene: 8. The CDR3 nucleotides are TGTGCCAGCAGCCCCCGGGGACAGCCGGAAGCTTTCTTT. Translation: CASSPRGQPEAFF.

In this sample, this clonotype turned up many times. This chain uses TRBV7-2 with TRBJ1-3; D is uncertain. The CDR3 runs 18 residues. The germline CDR1 and CDR2 sequences are SGHTA and FQGNSA. Trimming pared 3 bases from V and 0 bases from J, leaving 18 bases between. The CDR3 loop reads CASSLHRAGPLSGNTIYF. The CDR3, as DNA: TGTGCCAGCAGCTTGCATCGGGCAGGACCTCTCTCTGGAAACACCATATATTTT.

The table lists this clonotype with many counts. The chain is built from TRBV10-3 and TRBJ1-2, with D possibly being TRBD1 (5 bases). Germline V gives CDR1 ENHRY, CDR2 SYGVKD. The CDR3 totals 14 residues. With 7 bases removed from V and 7 bases from J, the gap between germline ends came to 19 bases. In nucleotides, the CDR3 is TGTGCCATCACCGCCGGGCAGGGAGGGACTGGCTACACCTTC. Protein sequence: CAITAGQGGTGYTF.

This clonotype was recorded many times. This chain links TRBV19 with TRBJ2-1, with 7 bases fitting TRBD2. The germline gives CDR1 LNHDA, CDR2 SQIVND (reference sequence). V lost 9 bases, J lost 7 bases, and 15 bases stayed unmatched. The CDR3 loop spans 15 amino acids. CDR3 coding DNA: TGTGCCAGCCGGGATGCGGGGCTAGCGGAGAATGAGCAGTTCTTC. Its translation is CASRDAGLAENEQFF.

This clonotype occurred a few times. The rearrangement uses TRBV7-9 and TRBJ2-1; 9 bases are a match to TRBD2. With V trimmed by 1 base and J by 6 bases, 4 bases remained unmatched. This CDR3 is built from 15 residues. Germline V gene data show CDR1 as SEHNR and CDR2 as FQNEAQ (reference sequence). This CDR3 is CASSLVREGINEQFF. CDR3 nucleotide sequence: TGTGCCAGCAGCTTAGTGCGGGAGGGCATCAATGAGCAGTTCTTC.

This clonotype was observed many times. V and J are TRBV6-1 and TRBJ2-1; the match to TRBD2 covers 8 bases. Germline V gene sequence: CDR1 MNHNS, CDR2 SASEGT. The CDR3 extends over 15 amino acids. The ends lost 2 bases at V and 4 bases at J; junction bases unmatched: 4. In DNA form, the CDR3 reads TGTGCCAGCAGTGAAAGAAGCGGGAGTTACAATGAGCAGTTCTTC. It specifies CASSERSGSYNEQFF.

The chain links TRBV19 to TRBJ1-4; D gene uncertain. With 7 bases removed from V and 8 bases from J, the gap between germline ends came to 20 bases. The CDR3 contains 15 residues. The germline V gene encodes CDR1 LNHDA and CDR2 SQIVND (reference sequence). The DNA of the CDR3 is TGTGCCAGTACTTCTTTGGCTCGGAGCGAAGAAAAACTGTTTTTT. This codes for CASTSLARSEEKLFF.

This clonotype appeared many times. The V gene is TRBV11-3, the J gene TRBJ1-5; 9 bases align to TRBD1. The CDR3 spans 17 residues. CDR1 and CDR2 (germline): SGHNT, YENEEA. Germline trimming cut 0 bases from V and 5 bases from J; bases unmatched to any gene: 8. The CDR3 nucleotides are TGTGCCAGCAGCTTAGATCTAGGGACAGGGAATTATCAGCCCCAGCATTTT. Translated: CASSLDLGTGNYQPQHF.

This clonotype was counted a few times. This chain connects TRBV7-6 to TRBJ2-7, with D perhaps matching TRBD1 (5 bases). The CDR3 loop spans 15 amino acids. The V and J ends lost 1 base and 3 bases respectively, with 13 bases between them. Looked up from germline, CDR1 is SGHVS and CDR2 is FNYEAQ. CDR3 DNA sequence: TGTGCCAGCAGCTTAGAGGCAGGGAATCTCTACGAGCAGTACTTC. Translating it yields CASSLEAGNLYEQYF.

The sample holds a few counts of this clonotype. The chain employs TRBV2 and TRBJ2-5, with TRBD2 as a possible D gene (6 bases). This CDR3 region has 15 residues. The germline V gene encodes CDR1 SNHLY and CDR2 FYNNEI. Trimming stripped 2 bases from V and 5 bases from J, with 15 bases between. DNA for the CDR3: TGTGCCAGCAGTGAATTTCAGGAGGGTCGGGAGACCCAGTACTTC. This codes for CASSEFQEGRETQYF.

This clonotype was counted at least ten times. The chain combines TRBV5-5 with TRBJ1-5; D not resolved. V was pared by 5 bases and J by 1 base, with 16 bases between. The CDR3 sequence is 16 residues long. Germline V gene sequence: CDR1 SGHKS, CDR2 YYEKEE (reference sequence). The CDR3 nucleotides are TGTGCCAGCAGTCCCACGGGTGCTGGGAGCAATCAGCCCCAGCATTTT. It yields the protein CASSPTGAGSNQPQHF.

This clonotype was recorded many times. The rearrangement uses TRBV28 and TRBJ2-2, with a possible D match to TRBD1 (5 bases). V dropped 6 bases and J dropped 3 bases, with 8 bases sitting between them. The CDR3 covers 13 residues. Per the germline V gene, CDR1 is MDHEN and CDR2 is SYDVKM. As DNA, the CDR3 is TGTGCCAGCAGAGGGGTGGACACCGGGGAGCTGTTTTTT. Its protein is CASRGVDTGELFF. The complete variable domain, with remaining parts taken from reference TRBV28 and TRBJ2-2, reads DVKVTQSSRYLVKRTGEKVFLECVQDMDHENMFWYRQDPGLGLRLIYFSYDVKMKEKGDIPEGYSVSREKKERFSLILESASTNQTSMYLCASRGVDTGELFFGEGSRLTVL.

This clonotype was counted many times. The chain links TRBV28 to TRBJ2-7; D remains unclear. The germline V and J ends were trimmed by 5 bases and 2 bases, with 7 bases remaining between them. The CDR3 contains 12 residues. Germline assignment: CDR1 MDHEN and CDR2 SYDVKM. Here the CDR3 DNA reads TGTGCCAGCAGTCGGCGTGCCTACGAGCAGTACTTC. Its translation: CASSRRAYEQYF. Full variable domain (missing parts from reference TRBV28 and TRBJ2-7): DVKVTQSSRYLVKRTGEKVFLECVQDMDHENMFWYRQDPGLGLRLIYFSYDVKMKEKGDIPEGYSVSREKKERFSLILESASTNQTSMYLCASSRRAYEQYFGPGTRLTVT.

The CDR3 coding sequence is TGTGCCAGCAGTGAAGACAAGGGATCGTGCAACTATGGCTACACCTTC. The encoded protein is CASSEDKGSCNYGYTF. The chain has TRBV25-1 and TRBJ1-2; D not certain. The CDR3 sequence is 16 residues long. Deletions cut 2 bases from V and 2 bases from J, with 15 bases between. Germline V gene data show CDR1 as MGHDK and CDR2 as SYGVNS.

The chain is built from TRBV7-9 and TRBJ2-1; D ambiguous. CDR1 is SEHNR, CDR2 FQNEAQ, per germline (reference sequence). The CDR3 covers 12 residues. V was clipped by 6 bases and J by 15 bases, with 18 bases between them. CDR3 sequence: CASSPISALGFF. Here the CDR3 DNA reads TGTGCCAGCAGTCCGATCTCGGCCCTGGGGTTCTTC.

This clonotype was observed at least ten times. The chain couples TRBV4-1 to TRBJ2-7; D perhaps matches TRBD1 (5 bases). V shed 0 bases and J shed 7 bases, with 16 bases lying between them. The germline CDR1 and CDR2 sequences are MGHRA and YSYEKL. CDR3 length: 15 amino acids. The CDR3 region is CASSQEPGNKLEQYF. As DNA, the CDR3 is TGCGCCAGCAGCCAAGAGCCAGGGAACAAACTAGAGCAGTACTTC.

This clonotype was counted a few times. V is TRBV7-9 and J is TRBJ2-7; TRBD2 might be the D (6 bases). This CDR3 has 14 amino acids. V was cut by 5 bases and J by 0 bases, with 11 bases left in between. The germline V gene has CDR1 SEHNR and CDR2 FQNEAQ (reference sequence). As DNA, the CDR3 is TGTGCCAGCAGCGCGCGGGACGACTCCTACGAGCAGTACTTC. Its translation: CASSARDDSYEQYF.